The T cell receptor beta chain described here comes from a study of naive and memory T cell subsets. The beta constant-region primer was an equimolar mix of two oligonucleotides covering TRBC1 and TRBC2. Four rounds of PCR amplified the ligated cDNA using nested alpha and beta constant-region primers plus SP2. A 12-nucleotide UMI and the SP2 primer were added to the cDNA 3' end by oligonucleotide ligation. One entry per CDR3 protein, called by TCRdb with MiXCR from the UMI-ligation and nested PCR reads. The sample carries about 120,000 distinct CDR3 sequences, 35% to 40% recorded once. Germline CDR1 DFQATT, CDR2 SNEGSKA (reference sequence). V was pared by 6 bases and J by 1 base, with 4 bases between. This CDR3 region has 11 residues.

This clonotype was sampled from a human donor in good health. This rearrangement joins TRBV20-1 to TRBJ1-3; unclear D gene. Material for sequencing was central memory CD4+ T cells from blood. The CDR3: CSAISGNTIYF. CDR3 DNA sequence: TGCAGTGCCATATCTGGAAACACCATATATTTT.